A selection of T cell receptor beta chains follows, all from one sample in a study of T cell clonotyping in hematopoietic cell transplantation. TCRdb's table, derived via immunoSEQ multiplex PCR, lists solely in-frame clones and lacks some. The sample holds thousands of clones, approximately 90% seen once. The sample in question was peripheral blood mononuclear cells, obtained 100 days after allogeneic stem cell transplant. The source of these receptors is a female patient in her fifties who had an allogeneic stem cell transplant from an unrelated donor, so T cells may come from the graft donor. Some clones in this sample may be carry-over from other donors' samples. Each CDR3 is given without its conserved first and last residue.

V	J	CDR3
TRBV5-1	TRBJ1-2	ASTQGGANYGYT
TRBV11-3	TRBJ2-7	ASSSKTDSYEQY
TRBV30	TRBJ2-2	AWPGGAGNTGELF
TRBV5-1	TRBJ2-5	ASSPGTSGYQETQY
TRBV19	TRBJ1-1	ASSIGRGEAF
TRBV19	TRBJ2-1	ASSIKGGGPLGEQF
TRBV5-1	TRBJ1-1	ASSLKQAGMNTEAF
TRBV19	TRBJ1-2	ANPRGGRVNYGYT
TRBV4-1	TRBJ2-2	ASSQDNRGGAGELF
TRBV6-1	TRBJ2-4	ASSESGTSWRYIQY
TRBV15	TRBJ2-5	ATSPDREAHETQY
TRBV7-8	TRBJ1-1	ASSLEVGTSFL
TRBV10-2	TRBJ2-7	ASLGVFRDEQY
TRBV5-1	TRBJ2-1	ASSPGEVSYNEQF
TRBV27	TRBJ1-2	ASSPRRRANYGYT
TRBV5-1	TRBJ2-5	ASSLGLAGQETQY
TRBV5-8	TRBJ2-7	ASSLSTGSLIRYEQY
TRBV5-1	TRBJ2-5	ASSLTAGQETQY
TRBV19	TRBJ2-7	ASSIEGDVDYEQY
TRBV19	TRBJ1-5	ASSIEVSGGGLQH
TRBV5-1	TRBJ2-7	ASSGALGLSYEQY
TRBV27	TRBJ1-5	ASRVNSNQPQH
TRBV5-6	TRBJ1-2	ASSPAGTGNYGYT
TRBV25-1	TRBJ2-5	ATRDLGVGETQY
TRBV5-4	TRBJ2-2	ASSLQGAQYGELF
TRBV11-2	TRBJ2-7	ASSPEAYEQY
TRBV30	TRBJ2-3	AWSPGAWVNTQY
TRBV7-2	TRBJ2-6	ASSLNAGANVLT
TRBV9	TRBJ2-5	ASSAGLSGRETQY
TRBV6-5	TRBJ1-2	ASSYRLNYGYT
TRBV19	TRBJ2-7	ASSTAGTGGEQY
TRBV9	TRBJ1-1	ASSSLGQNTEAF
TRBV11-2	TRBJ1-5	ASSRGSSGNQPQH
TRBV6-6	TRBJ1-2	ASSIFSDREEGYT
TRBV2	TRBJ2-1	ASSEVEGDEQF
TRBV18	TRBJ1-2	ASSPPQGAFGYGYT
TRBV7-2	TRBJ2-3	ASSFYSSSTDTQY
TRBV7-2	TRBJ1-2	ASSLDPNYGYT
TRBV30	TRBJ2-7	AWSVWQGHEQY
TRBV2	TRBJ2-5	ASSPGSAQY
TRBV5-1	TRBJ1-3	ASSLVPVTEPGNTIY
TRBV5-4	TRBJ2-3	ASSPRTSTADTQY
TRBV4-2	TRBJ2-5	ASSPRGGAYQETQY
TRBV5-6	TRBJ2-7	ASSYEAGGSYEQY
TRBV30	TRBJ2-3	AWSVGGSGTDTQY
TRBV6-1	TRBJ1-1	ASSEDGWSVGGLNTEAF
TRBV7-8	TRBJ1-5	ASSLTGTRNQPQH
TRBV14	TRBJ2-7	ASSQYGGLYEQY
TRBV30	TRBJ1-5	AWSLRPGQFNQPQH
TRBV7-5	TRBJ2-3	ARSPSGGYTDTQY
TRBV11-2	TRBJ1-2	ASSSGTLPNYGYT
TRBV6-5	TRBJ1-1	ASIRTGNTEAF
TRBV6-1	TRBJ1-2	ASRPPTQLYGYT
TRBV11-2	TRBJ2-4	ASSLDPSKNIQY
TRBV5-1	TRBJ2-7	ASSRTLSGGEYEQY
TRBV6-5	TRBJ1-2	ASRRSGGDGYT
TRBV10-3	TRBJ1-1	AISELAGQGTEAF
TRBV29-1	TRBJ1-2	SVEDLEREGYGYT
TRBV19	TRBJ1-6	ASSMGQGTAPLH